The next 30 T cell receptor beta chains were all read from a single sample in a study of cytomegalovirus exposure and HLA in healthy donors. With 60 Vbeta and 13 Jbeta primers, the PCR was carried out. Assay: immunoSEQ multiplex PCR; the TCRdb copy retains only in-frame clones and omits some. The sample holds 150,000 to 200,000 clones, around 77% seen once. Sequencing was done on a sample of PBMCs. The source is a woman between 25 and 40 years old in good health and CMV-seronegative.

The chain joins TRBV7-8 to TRBJ2-5; D gene uncertain. The ends were cut back, 6 bases at V and 1 base at J, with 12 bases in the middle. The germline gives CDR1 SGHVS, CDR2 FQNEAQ. CDR3 size: 14 residues. The CDR3 spells CASRAPHSQETQYF. CDR3 coding DNA: TGTGCCAGCAGGGCTCCCCACAGCCAAGAGACCCAGTACTTC.

The rearrangement uses TRBV6-1 and TRBJ1-5; D uncertain. Trimming took 4 bases from V and 0 from J, leaving 7 bases between them. The CDR3 contains 14 residues. The V gene's germline CDR1 is MNHNS and CDR2 SASEGT. CDR3 sequence reads: CASSAGISNQPQHF. The CDR3 nucleotides are TGTGCCAGCAGTGCCGGGATTAGCAATCAGCCCCAGCATTTT.

The chain joins TRBV13 to TRBJ2-1; D is unresolved. Between the trimmed V and J ends, which lost 5 bases and 2 bases, there was a span of 13 bases. The CDR3 runs to 15 residues. Germline V lookup: CDR1 PRHDT, CDR2 FYEKMQ (reference sequence). The CDR3 sequence is CASSPNNGAYNEQFF. CDR3 nucleotides: TGTGCCAGCAGCCCGAACAATGGAGCCTACAATGAGCAGTTCTTC.

J is TRBJ2-4 and V is TRBV29-1; 9 nucleotides line up with TRBD2. Looked up from germline, CDR1 is SQVTM and CDR2 is ANQGSEA. With V trimmed by 4 bases and J by 5 bases, 6 bases remained unmatched. This CDR3 region has 14 residues. CDR3 sequence reads: CSVGRGRGQNIQYF. The CDR3 DNA is TGCAGCGTTGGGCGCGGGAGGGGCCAAAACATTCAGTACTTC.

This clone was counted between two and nine times. The rearrangement uses TRBV5-1 and TRBJ1-2; D gene ambiguous. The germline gives CDR1 SGHRS, CDR2 YFSETQ. V was clipped by 1 base and J by 1 base, with 11 bases between them. CDR3 size: 15 residues. The chain's CDR3 is CASSLLAGDNYGYTF. The CDR3 region has the DNA TGCGCCAGCAGCTTGCTGGCAGGCGATAACTATGGCTACACCTTC.

The chain carries TRBV5-1 and TRBJ2-1; 11 positions agree with TRBD2. Trimming cost V 10 bases and J 0 bases; bases outside gene matches: 12. The CDR3 covers 17 residues. The germline gives CDR1 SGHRS, CDR2 YFSETQ. CDR3 DNA: TGCGCCTCCAGCGGGACTAGCGGCATGAGCTCCTACAATGAGCAGTTCTTC. Amino acids: CASSGTSGMSSYNEQFF.

The genes are TRBV19 and TRBJ1-3; D is possibly TRBD1 (6 bases). Germline loops: CDR1 LNHDA, CDR2 SQIVND (reference sequence). The CDR3 is 15 amino acids. V gave up 4 bases and J gave up 1 base, with 11 bases separating them. The CDR3 loop reads CASSTRTASGNTIYF. CDR3 coding DNA: TGTGCCAGTAGTACCCGGACAGCTTCTGGAAACACCATATATTTT.

The chain recombines TRBV29-1 with TRBJ2-3; D gene unclear. Per the germline V gene, CDR1 is SQVTM and CDR2 is ANQGSEA. The CDR3 loop spans 14 amino acids. V was shortened by 4 bases and J by 1 base, with 12 bases between the two germline ends. The CDR3 protein is CSVAEAVGTDTQYF. CDR3 coding DNA: TGCAGCGTTGCCGAGGCCGTGGGCACAGATACGCAGTATTTT.

The chain employs TRBV27 and TRBJ1-5; 7 nucleotides match TRBD1. V gave up 5 bases and J gave up 3 bases; unmatched junction bases: 4. The CDR3 is 14 residues long. Per the germline V gene, CDR1 is MNHEY and CDR2 is SMNVEV (reference sequence). The CDR3 loop is CASSLTGSNQPQHF. In DNA, the CDR3 is TGTGCCAGCAGTCTGACAGGGTCCAATCAGCCCCAGCATTTT.

V is TRBV7-9 and J is TRBJ1-2; possible D gene TRBD1, 5 bases. The V and J ends lost 1 base and 8 bases respectively, with 14 bases between them. The CDR3 contains 14 residues. CDR1 is SEHNR, CDR2 FQNEAQ, per germline (reference sequence). CDR3 coding DNA: TGTGCCAGCAGCTTAGTAGGAGGGGAGGGCGGCTACACCTTC. The encoded protein is CASSLVGGEGGYTF.

The V call is TRBV7-9, the J call TRBJ1-1, with D unresolved. The CDR3 contains 14 residues. CDR1 and CDR2 (germline): SEHNR, FQNEAQ (reference sequence). Trimming pared 0 bases from V and 0 bases from J, leaving 5 bases between. The CDR3: CASSLATVNTEAFF. As DNA, the CDR3 is TGTGCCAGCAGCTTAGCAACAGTGAACACTGAAGCTTTCTTT.

The rearrangement joins TRBV6-1 to TRBJ1-1; 8 bases line up with TRBD1. The CDR3 extends over 13 amino acids. The V and J ends lost 10 bases and 1 base, in that order; junction bases with no gene match: 5. The germline V gene has CDR1 MNHNS and CDR2 SASEGT. The CDR3 loop is CATQGAQNTEAFF. The CDR3 DNA sequence: TGTGCCACCCAGGGGGCCCAGAACACTGAAGCTTTCTTT.

V and J are TRBV6-1 and TRBJ1-1; D perhaps matches TRBD1 (6 bases). Germline lookup yields CDR1 MNHNS and CDR2 SASEGT. Trimming stripped 7 bases from V and 8 bases from J, with 11 bases between. The CDR3 has 11 amino acids. The CDR3 region is CASKDSTEAFF. CDR3 nucleotide sequence: TGTGCCAGCAAGGACAGCACCGAAGCTTTCTTT.

Concerning this clone: Other DNA sequences in this sample translate to the same CDR3. The chain employs TRBV4-1 and TRBJ1-2, with 7 bases matching TRBD1. This CDR3 region has 15 residues. The ends lost 3 bases at V and 4 bases at J; junction bases unmatched: 8. Germline V CDR1 and CDR2: MGHRA, YSYEKL. The CDR3 DNA reads TGCGCCAGCAGCCACCGGACAGGTTCCTTCTATGGCTACACCTTC. Translated: CASSHRTGSFYGYTF.

This chain joins TRBV5-4 and TRBJ1-1; 7 nucleotides match TRBD1. V gave up 0 bases and J gave up 2 bases; unmatched junction bases: 7. Germline V gene data show CDR1 as SGHNT and CDR2 as YYREEE (reference sequence). The CDR3 loop spans 16 amino acids. CDR3: CASSLGGGRANTEAFF. As DNA, the CDR3 is TGTGCCAGCAGCTTGGGAGGGGGCAGAGCAAACACTGAAGCTTTCTTT.

This CDR3 is CASSLGEVNTEAFF. CDR3 sequence (DNA): TGTGCCAGCAGTCTTGGAGAGGTGAACACTGAAGCTTTCTTT. The chain employs TRBV2 and TRBJ1-1; D remains unclear. Germline V lookup: CDR1 SNHLY, CDR2 FYNNEI. This CDR3 spans 14 amino acids. The ends were cut back, 5 bases at V and 0 bases at J, with 10 bases in the middle.

The chain joins TRBV5-1 to TRBJ1-4; D may be TRBD1 (5 bases). Deletions cut 2 bases from V and 3 bases from J, with 14 bases between. The CDR3 extends over 16 amino acids. The germline CDR1 and CDR2 sequences are SGHRS and YFSETQ. CDR3 sequence (DNA): TGCGCCAGCAGCTTCTCACCCCAGGGCTCTAATGAAAAACTGTTTTTT. Translation gives CASSFSPQGSNEKLFF.

The chain combines TRBV7-2 with TRBJ2-6, with D possibly being TRBD2 (6 bases). The CDR3 has 17 amino acids. Deletions cut 3 bases from V and 0 bases from J, with 12 bases between. The germline gives CDR1 SGHTA, CDR2 FQGNSA. The CDR3 DNA sequence: TGTGCCAGCAGCTTGCGGGGAACCAACTCTGGGGCCAACGTCCTGACTTTC. This encodes CASSLRGTNSGANVLTF. Full variable domain (remainder filled in from reference TRBV7-2 and TRBJ2-6): GAGVSQSPSNKVTEKGKDVELRCDPISGHTALYWYRQSLGQGLEFLIYFQGNSAPDKSGLPSDRFSAERTGGSVSTLTIQRTQQEDSAVYLCASSLRGTNSGANVLTFGAGSRLTVL.

The chain combines TRBV2 with TRBJ2-1; possibly TRBD1 for D (6 bases). This CDR3 spans 17 amino acids. Trimming stripped 2 bases from V and 1 base from J, with 15 bases between. Germline CDR1 SNHLY, CDR2 FYNNEI. The CDR3 nucleotides read TGTGCCAGCAGTGAATGGTTGGGGGCGGCGTCCTACAATGAGCAGTTCTTC. The encoded protein is CASSEWLGAASYNEQFF. The variable domain in full, with the rest retrieved from reference TRBV2 and TRBJ2-1, is EPEVTQTPSHQVTQMGQEVILRCVPISNHLYFYWYRQILGQKVEFLVSFYNNEISEKSEIFDDQFSVERPDGSNFTLKIRSTKLEDSAMYFCASSEWLGAASYNEQFFGPGTRLTVL.

J is TRBJ2-2 and V is TRBV30, with 7 bases that match TRBD2. There are 17 residues in the CDR3. Losses at the gene ends were 3 bases for V and 1 base for J; bases not matched to a gene: 11. CDR1 and CDR2 (germline): GTSNPN, SVGIG (reference sequence). The CDR3 DNA is TGTGCCTGGAGCGTACACCGGGGCGGGAGGAACACCGGGGAGCTGTTTTTT. Its translation: CAWSVHRGGRNTGELFF. Full variable domain (outside the CDR3, taken from reference TRBV30 and TRBJ2-2): SQTIHQWPATLVQPVGSPLSLECTVEGTSNPNLYWYRQAAGRGLQLLFYSVGIGQISSEVPQNLSASRPQDRQFILSSKKLLLSDSGFYLCAWSVHRGGRNTGELFFGEGSRLTVL.

J is TRBJ1-5 and V is TRBV19, with a tentative D call TRBD1 (6 bases). CDR3 size: 13 residues. V lost 6 bases, J lost 4 bases, and 10 bases lay in between. From germline, CDR1 is LNHDA and CDR2 SQIVND (reference sequence). The CDR3 here is CASRQGQNQPQHF. The CDR3 nucleotides are TGTGCCAGTAGACAGGGTCAAAATCAGCCCCAGCATTTT.

This CDR3 reads CASSRQGGLEKLFF. The DNA for the CDR3 is TGTGCCAGCAGCCGACAGGGGGGCCTTGAAAAACTGTTTTTT. The V call is TRBV7-9, the J call TRBJ1-4, with 9 bases identical to TRBD1. Looked up from germline, CDR1 is SEHNR and CDR2 is FQNEAQ (reference sequence). CDR3 length: 14 residues. V lost 5 bases to trimming and J lost 7 bases; unmatched junction nucleotides: 5.

In DNA, the CDR3 is TGTGCCAGCACTCGGGGGAGGACAGGGGCCTACGAGCAGTACTTC. This translates into CASTRGRTGAYEQYF. The chain employs TRBV2 and TRBJ2-7; the match to TRBD1 covers 9 bases. The CDR3 length is 15 residues. Germline lookup yields CDR1 SNHLY and CDR2 FYNNEI. Trimming at V came to 7 bases and at J to 2 bases, leaving 9 bases not matched to a gene.

The V call is TRBV12-5, the J call TRBJ1-2; D remains ambiguous. The CDR3 spans 15 residues. V lost 5 bases to trimming and J lost 8 bases, with 21 bases between them. Germline CDR1 reads LGHNT; CDR2 reads FRNRAP. In DNA form, the CDR3 reads TGTGCTAGTGGTCCCCCCCGGGGAAGTCTATTAGGCTACACCTTC. Protein: CASGPPRGSLLGYTF.

V gene TRBV5-4 combines with J gene TRBJ2-5, with TRBD2 matching over 7 bases. The end of the DNA is better explained by TRBJ2-7, so the J call may be wrong. The CDR3 has 16 amino acids. Germline V gene data show CDR1 as SGHNT and CDR2 as YYREEE (reference sequence). CDR3 coding DNA: TGTGCCAGCAGCTTGGTGAGCGGCGGGAGTTCCTACGAGCAGTACTTC. Amino acids: CASSLVSGGSSYEQYF.

The gene calls are TRBV20-1 and TRBJ2-1; perhaps TRBD2 as D (5 bases). This CDR3 is built from 11 residues. Trimming took 5 bases from V and 14 from J, leaving 16 bases between them. Per germline, CDR1 DFQATT and CDR2 SNEGSKA (reference sequence). The CDR3 protein is CSAVNLRVEFF. CDR3 DNA sequence: TGCAGTGCTGTCAACTTGAGGGTTGAGTTCTTC.

This clone was picked up one time. This sequence joins TRBV14 and TRBJ2-5; D is perhaps TRBD2 (6 bases). The germline V and J ends were trimmed by 4 bases and 7 bases, with 22 bases remaining between them. Germline V CDR1 and CDR2: SGHDN, FVKESK. The CDR3 has 16 residues. The DNA for the CDR3 is TGTGCCAGCAGCCCAGCCCCGGGACTGGAAGTCGGGACCCAGTACTTC. Its translation: CASSPAPGLEVGTQYF.

The chain joins TRBV7-2 to TRBJ1-4; D gene uncertain. V lost 7 bases and J lost 8, with 17 bases in between. The CDR3 length is 14 residues. CDR1 and CDR2 from the germline V gene are SGHTA and FQGNSA. The CDR3 protein is CASTSRVGREKLFF. The DNA for the CDR3 is TGTGCCAGCACCTCTCGTGTAGGGAGGGAAAAACTGTTTTTT.

This chain links TRBV29-1 with TRBJ2-7; 10 nucleotides match TRBD1. The germline V gene encodes CDR1 SQVTM and CDR2 ANQGSEA. The CDR3 sequence is 12 residues long. The junction had 0 bases not matched to a gene; V was cut back by 1 base and J by 6 bases. The CDR3 coding sequence is TGCAGCGTTGAAGGACAGGGGGCCGAGCAGTACTTC. It yields the protein CSVEGQGAEQYF.

This clone has just a few counts. The chain combines TRBV20-1 with TRBJ2-7; the D gene is possibly TRBD1 (6 bases). The germline V and J ends were trimmed by 3 bases and 7 bases, with 10 bases remaining between them. This CDR3 has 11 amino acids. CDR1 DFQATT and CDR2 SNEGSKA come from the germline V gene (reference sequence). CDR3 amino acids: CSARPDREQYF. CDR3 bases: TGCAGTGCTAGGCCCGACAGGGAGCAGTACTTC.